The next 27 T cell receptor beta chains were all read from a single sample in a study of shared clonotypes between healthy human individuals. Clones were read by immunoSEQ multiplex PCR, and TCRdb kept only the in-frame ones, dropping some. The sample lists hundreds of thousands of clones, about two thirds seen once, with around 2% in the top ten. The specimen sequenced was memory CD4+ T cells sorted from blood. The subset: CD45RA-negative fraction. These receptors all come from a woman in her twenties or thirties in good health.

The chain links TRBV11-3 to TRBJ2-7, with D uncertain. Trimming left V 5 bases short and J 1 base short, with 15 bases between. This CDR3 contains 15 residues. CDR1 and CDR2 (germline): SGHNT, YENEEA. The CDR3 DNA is TGTGCCAGCAGCCAGGCACGGCCGTTGTCCTACGAGCAGTACTTC. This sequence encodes CASSQARPLSYEQYF. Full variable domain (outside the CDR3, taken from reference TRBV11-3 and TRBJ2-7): EAGVVQSPRYKIIEKKQPVAFWCNPISGHNTLYWYLQNLGQGPELLIRYENEEAVDDSQLPKDRFSAERLKGVDSTLKIQPAELGDSAVYLCASSQARPLSYEQYFGPGTRLTVT.

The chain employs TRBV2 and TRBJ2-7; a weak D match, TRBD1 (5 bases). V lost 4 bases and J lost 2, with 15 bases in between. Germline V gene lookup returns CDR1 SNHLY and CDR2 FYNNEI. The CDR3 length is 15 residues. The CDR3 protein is CASSGVGAGPYEQYF. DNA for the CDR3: TGTGCCAGCAGTGGGGTTGGGGCAGGGCCCTACGAGCAGTACTTC.

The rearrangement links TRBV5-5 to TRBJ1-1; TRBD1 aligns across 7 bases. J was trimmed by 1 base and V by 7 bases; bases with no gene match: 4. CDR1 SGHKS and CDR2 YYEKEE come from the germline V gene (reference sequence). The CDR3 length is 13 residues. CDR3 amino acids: CASASGGNTEAFF. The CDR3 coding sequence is TGTGCCAGCGCCTCAGGGGGGAACACTGAAGCTTTCTTT.

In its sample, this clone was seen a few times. In DNA, the CDR3 is TGCGCCAGCAGTGAGTCGACATATGGCATCTCATTGTATGGCTACACCTTC. It specifies CASSESTYGISLYGYTF. The rearrangement links TRBV10-2 to TRBJ1-2; no clear D gene. The germline CDR1 and CDR2 sequences are WSHSY and SAAADI. Trimming shortened V by 0 bases and J by 5 bases, and 19 bases separated the two germline ends. This CDR3 region has 17 residues.

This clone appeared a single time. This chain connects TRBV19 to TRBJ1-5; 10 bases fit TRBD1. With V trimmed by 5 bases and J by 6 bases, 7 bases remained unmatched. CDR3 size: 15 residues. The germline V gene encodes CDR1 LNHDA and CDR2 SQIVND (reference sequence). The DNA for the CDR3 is TGTGCCAGTAGTCCGGGGACAGGGGAAATTCAGCCCCAGCATTTT. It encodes CASSPGTGEIQPQHF.

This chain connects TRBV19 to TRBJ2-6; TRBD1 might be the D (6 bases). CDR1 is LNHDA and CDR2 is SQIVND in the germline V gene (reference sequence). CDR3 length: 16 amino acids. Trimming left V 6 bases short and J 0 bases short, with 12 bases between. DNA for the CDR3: TGTGCCAGTAGACAGGGTAAGACCTCTGGGGCCAACGTCCTGACTTTC. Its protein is CASRQGKTSGANVLTF.

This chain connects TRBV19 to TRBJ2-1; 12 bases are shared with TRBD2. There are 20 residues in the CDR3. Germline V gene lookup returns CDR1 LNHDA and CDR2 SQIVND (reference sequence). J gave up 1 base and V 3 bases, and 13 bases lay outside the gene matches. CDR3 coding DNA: TGTGCCAGTAGTATGATCCGACTAGCGGGAGTTATCGGTTCCTACAATGAGCAGTTCTTC. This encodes CASSMIRLAGVIGSYNEQFF.

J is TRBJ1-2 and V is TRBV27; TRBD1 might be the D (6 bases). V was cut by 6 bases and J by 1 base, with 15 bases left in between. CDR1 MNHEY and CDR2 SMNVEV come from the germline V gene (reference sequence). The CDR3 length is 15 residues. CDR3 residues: CASSVRGANNYGYTF. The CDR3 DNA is TGTGCCAGCAGCGTCCGGGGGGCAAATAACTATGGCTACACCTTC.

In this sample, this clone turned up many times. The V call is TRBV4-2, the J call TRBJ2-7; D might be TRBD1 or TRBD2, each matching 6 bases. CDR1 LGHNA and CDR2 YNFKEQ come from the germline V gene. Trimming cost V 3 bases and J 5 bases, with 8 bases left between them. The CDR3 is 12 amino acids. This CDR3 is CASSQRGDEQYF. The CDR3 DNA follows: TGTGCCAGCAGCCAGAGGGGGGACGAGCAGTACTTC.

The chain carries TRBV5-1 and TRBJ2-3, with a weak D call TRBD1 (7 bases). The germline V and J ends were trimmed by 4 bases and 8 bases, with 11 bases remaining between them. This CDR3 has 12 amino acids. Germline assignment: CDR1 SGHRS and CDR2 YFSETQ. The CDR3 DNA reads TGCGCCAGCAGCCTCCAGGGGGGTACGCAGTATTTT. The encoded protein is CASSLQGGTQYF.

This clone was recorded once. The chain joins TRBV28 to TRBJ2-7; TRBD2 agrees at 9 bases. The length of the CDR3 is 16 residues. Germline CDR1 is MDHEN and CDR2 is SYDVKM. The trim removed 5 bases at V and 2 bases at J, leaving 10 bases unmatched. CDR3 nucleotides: TGTGCCAGCAGTCCCCAAGCGGGAGGACTGACCTACGAGCAGTACTTC. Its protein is CASSPQAGGLTYEQYF.

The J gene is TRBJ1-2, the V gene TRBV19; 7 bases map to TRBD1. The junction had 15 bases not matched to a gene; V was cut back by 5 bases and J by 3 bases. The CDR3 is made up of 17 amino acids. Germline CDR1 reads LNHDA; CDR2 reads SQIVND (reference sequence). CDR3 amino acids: CASSPWPRGQDDYGYTF. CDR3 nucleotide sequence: TGTGCCAGTAGTCCTTGGCCCCGAGGACAGGACGACTATGGCTACACCTTC.

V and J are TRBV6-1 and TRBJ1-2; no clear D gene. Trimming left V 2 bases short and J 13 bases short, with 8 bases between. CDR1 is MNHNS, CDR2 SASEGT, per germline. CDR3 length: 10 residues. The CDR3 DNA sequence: TGTGCCAGCAGTGAAAGGTTCACCACCTTC. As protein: CASSERFTTF.

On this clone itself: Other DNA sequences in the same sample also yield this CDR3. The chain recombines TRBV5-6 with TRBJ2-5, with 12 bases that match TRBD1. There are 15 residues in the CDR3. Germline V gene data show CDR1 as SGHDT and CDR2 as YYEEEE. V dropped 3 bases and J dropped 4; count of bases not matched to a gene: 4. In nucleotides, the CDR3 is TGTGCCAGCAGCTCGGGACAGGGGGCGCGAGAGACCCAGTACTTC. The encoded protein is CASSSGQGARETQYF.

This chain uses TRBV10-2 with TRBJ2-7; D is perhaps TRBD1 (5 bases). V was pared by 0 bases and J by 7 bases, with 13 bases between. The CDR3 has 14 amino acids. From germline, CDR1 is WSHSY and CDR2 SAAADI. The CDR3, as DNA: TGCGCCAGCAGTGAGTCAGGCAGGGCGTCTGAGCAGTACTTC. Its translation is CASSESGRASEQYF.

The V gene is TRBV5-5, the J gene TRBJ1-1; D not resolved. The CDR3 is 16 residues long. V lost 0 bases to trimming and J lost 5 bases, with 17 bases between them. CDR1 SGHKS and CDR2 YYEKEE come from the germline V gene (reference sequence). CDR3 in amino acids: CASSLVPSEAGTEAFF. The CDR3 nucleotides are TGTGCCAGCAGCTTGGTGCCGTCCGAGGCCGGGACTGAAGCTTTCTTT.

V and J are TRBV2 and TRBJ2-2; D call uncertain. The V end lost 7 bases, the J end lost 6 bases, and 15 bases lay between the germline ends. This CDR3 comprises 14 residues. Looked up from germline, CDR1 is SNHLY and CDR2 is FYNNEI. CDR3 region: CASIKLANPGELFF. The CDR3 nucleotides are TGTGCCAGCATCAAATTAGCTAATCCCGGGGAGCTGTTTTTT.

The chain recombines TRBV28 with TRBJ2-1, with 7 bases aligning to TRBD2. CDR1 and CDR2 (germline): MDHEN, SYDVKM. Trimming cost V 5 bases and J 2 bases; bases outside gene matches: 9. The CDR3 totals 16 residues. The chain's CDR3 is CASSTLGGGAYNEQFF. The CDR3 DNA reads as TGTGCCAGCAGTACCCTCGGGGGAGGGGCCTACAATGAGCAGTTCTTC.

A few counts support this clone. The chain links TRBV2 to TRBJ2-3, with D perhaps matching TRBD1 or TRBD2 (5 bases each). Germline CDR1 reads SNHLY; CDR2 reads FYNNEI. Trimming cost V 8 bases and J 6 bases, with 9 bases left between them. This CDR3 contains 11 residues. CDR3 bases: TGTGCCAGCGGGGGTATGGATACGCAGTATTTT. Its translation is CASGGMDTQYF.

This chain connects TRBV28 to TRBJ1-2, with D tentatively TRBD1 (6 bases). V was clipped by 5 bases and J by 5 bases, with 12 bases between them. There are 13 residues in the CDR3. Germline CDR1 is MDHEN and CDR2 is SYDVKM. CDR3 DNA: TGTGCCAGCAGTCCCACGAGGGGGTATGGCTACACCTTC. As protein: CASSPTRGYGYTF.

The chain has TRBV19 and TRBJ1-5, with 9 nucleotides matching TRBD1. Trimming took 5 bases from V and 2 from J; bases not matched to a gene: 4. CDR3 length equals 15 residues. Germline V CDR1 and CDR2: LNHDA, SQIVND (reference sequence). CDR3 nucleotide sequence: TGTGCCAGTAGTCCGGACAGGGGAGGCAATCAGCCCCAGCATTTT. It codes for CASSPDRGGNQPQHF.

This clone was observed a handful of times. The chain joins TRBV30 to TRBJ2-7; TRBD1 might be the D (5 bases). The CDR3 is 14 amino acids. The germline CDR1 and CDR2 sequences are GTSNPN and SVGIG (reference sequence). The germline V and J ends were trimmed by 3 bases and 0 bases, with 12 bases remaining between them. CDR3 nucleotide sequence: TGTGCCTGGAGGAAGACAGAGGACTCCTACGAGCAGTACTTC. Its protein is CAWRKTEDSYEQYF.

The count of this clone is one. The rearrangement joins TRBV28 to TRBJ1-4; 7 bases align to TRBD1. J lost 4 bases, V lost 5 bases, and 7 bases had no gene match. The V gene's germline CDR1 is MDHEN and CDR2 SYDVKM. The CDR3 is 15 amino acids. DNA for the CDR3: TGTGCCAGCAGTCCGTGGGACAGACTTAATGAAAAACTGTTTTTT. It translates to CASSPWDRLNEKLFF. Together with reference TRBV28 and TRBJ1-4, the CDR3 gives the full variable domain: DVKVTQSSRYLVKRTGEKVFLECVQDMDHENMFWYRQDPGLGLRLIYFSYDVKMKEKGDIPEGYSVSREKKERFSLILESASTNQTSMYLCASSPWDRLNEKLFFGSGTQLSVL.

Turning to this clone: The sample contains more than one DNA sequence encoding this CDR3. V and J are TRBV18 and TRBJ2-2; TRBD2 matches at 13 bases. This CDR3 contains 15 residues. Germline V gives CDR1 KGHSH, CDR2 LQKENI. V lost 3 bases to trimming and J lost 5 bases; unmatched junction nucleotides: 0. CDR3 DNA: TGTGCCAGCTCACCGGGACTAGCGGGAACCGGGGAGCTGTTTTTT. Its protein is CASSPGLAGTGELFF.

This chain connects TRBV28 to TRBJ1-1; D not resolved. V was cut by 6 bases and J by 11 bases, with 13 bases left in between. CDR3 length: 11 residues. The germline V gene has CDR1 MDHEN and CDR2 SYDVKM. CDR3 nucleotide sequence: TGTGCCAGCAGCCTCCGGTTCTGGGCTTTCTTT. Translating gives CASSLRFWAFF.

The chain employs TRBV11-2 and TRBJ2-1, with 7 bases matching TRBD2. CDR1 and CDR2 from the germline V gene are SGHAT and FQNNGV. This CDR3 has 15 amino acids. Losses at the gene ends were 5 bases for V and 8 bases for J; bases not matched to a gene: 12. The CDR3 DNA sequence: TGTGCCAGCAGCCCTAAAGGGAGGGATTACGATGAGCAGTTCTTC. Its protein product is CASSPKGRDYDEQFF.

CDR3 amino acids: CASSLLTSGSYEQYF. CDR3 nucleotide sequence: TGTGCCAGCAGTTTACTCACTAGCGGGAGTTACGAGCAGTACTTC. The V call is TRBV28, the J call TRBJ2-7, with 11 bases fitting TRBD2. V shed 2 bases and J 4 bases; nucleotides not matched to a gene: 4. Per germline, CDR1 MDHEN and CDR2 SYDVKM. There are 15 residues in the CDR3.